The 13 T cell receptor beta chains below come from one sample, sequenced in a study of blood T cell repertoires in COVID-19. Measured with immunoSEQ multiplex PCR; TCRdb has only the in-frame clones, and not every one. The table shows approximately 150,000 clones, with around 80% occurring only once. Sequenced input: peripheral blood. These receptors all come from a human donor with acute or convalescent COVID-19. The donor label of this sample is uncertain.

The gene calls are TRBV18 and TRBJ1-1; TRBD1 matches at 7 bases. Trimming took 3 bases from V and 1 from J; bases not matched to a gene: 8. The CDR3 covers 16 residues. CDR1 KGHSH and CDR2 LQKENI come from the germline V gene. The CDR3 loop reads CASSPRTGGANTEAFF. The DNA for the CDR3 is TGTGCCAGCTCACCGCGGACAGGTGGGGCGAACACTGAAGCTTTCTTT.

The chain joins TRBV6-2 or TRBV6-3 to TRBJ2-3; 8 nucleotides align to TRBD1. Germline V gives CDR1 MNHEY, CDR2 SVGEGT. The CDR3 extends over 13 amino acids. V was clipped by 5 bases and J by 6 bases; unmatched bases: 4. The CDR3 nucleotides read TGTGCCAGCAGTGACAGGGGCGTCGATACGCAGTATTTT. This encodes CASSDRGVDTQYF.

Only a few counts were recorded for this clone. The chain combines TRBV30 with TRBJ1-6, with 8 bases aligning to TRBD1. With V trimmed by 4 bases and J by 10 bases, 12 bases remained unmatched. From germline, CDR1 is GTSNPN and CDR2 SVGIG (reference sequence). The CDR3 consists of 15 residues. CDR3 sequence (DNA): TGTGCCTGGAAAATTTCGCGGACAGGGCAGTCACCCCTCCACTTT. Translating gives CAWKISRTGQSPLHF.

The rearrangement links TRBV7-3 to TRBJ2-2, with 7 bases matching TRBD1. The junction had 2 bases not matched to a gene; V was cut back by 5 bases and J by 8 bases. Germline V gene sequence: CDR1 SGHTA, CDR2 FQGTGA. The length of the CDR3 is 12 residues. In DNA, the CDR3 is TGTGCCAGCAGCCGGGGACAGGGGGAGCTGTTTTTT. This gives the protein CASSRGQGELFF.

The rearrangement links TRBV10-3 to TRBJ1-2; 11 bases align to TRBD1. The V gene end was trimmed by 6 bases and the J gene end by 3 bases; junction bases not matched to a gene: 6. The germline CDR1 and CDR2 sequences are ENHRY and SYGVKD. This CDR3 is 15 amino acids long. Written as DNA, the CDR3 is TGTGCCATCAGAAGGACAGGGGGCGACGACTATGGCTACACCTTC. This encodes CAIRRTGGDDYGYTF.

This clone came up a few times. The chain couples TRBV4-2 to TRBJ1-1, with D possibly being TRBD1 (5 bases). Per germline, CDR1 LGHNA and CDR2 YNFKEQ. Trimming pared 0 bases from V and 4 bases from J, leaving 18 bases between. The CDR3 runs 17 residues. Here the CDR3 DNA reads TGTGCCAGCAGCCAAGACTCCTCTGGGGGGAGGGCCACTGAAGCTTTCTTT. Amino acids: CASSQDSSGGRATEAFF.

This clone was seen a few times. The chain combines TRBV29-1 with TRBJ2-7; 8 nucleotides line up with TRBD1. The CDR3 length is 15 residues. CDR1 SQVTM and CDR2 ANQGSEA come from the germline V gene. V lost 1 base and J lost 2; bases outside the gene matches: 7. Here the CDR3 reads CSVEVLGTGTYEQYF. The CDR3 bases are TGCAGCGTTGAAGTTTTAGGGACAGGAACCTACGAGCAGTACTTC.

The chain employs TRBV7-2 and TRBJ2-1, with D perhaps TRBD1 (6 bases). The V end was cut by 3 bases, the J end by 3 bases, with 12 bases between. CDR1 and CDR2 from the germline V gene are SGHTA and FQGNSA. The CDR3 consists of 15 residues. The CDR3 here is CASSFPGDNYNEQFF. The CDR3 nucleotides read TGTGCCAGCAGCTTCCCTGGGGACAACTACAATGAGCAGTTCTTC.

The chain joins TRBV6-2 or TRBV6-3 to TRBJ2-7; TRBD2 matches 12 bases. In germline, CDR1 is MNHEY, CDR2 SVGEGT. This CDR3 has 15 residues. With 5 bases clipped from V and 4 bases from J, the junction kept 6 bases outside the gene matches. The CDR3 sequence is CASSATSGGRYEQYF. The CDR3 DNA is TGTGCCAGCAGTGCAACTAGCGGGGGGCGTTACGAGCAGTACTTC.

The chain employs TRBV4-3 and TRBJ1-5, with D unresolved. CDR1 is LGHNA and CDR2 is YSLEER in the germline V gene. With 0 bases removed from V and 0 bases from J, the gap between germline ends came to 12 bases. The CDR3 runs 17 residues. The CDR3 DNA reads TGCGCCAGCAGCCAAGATTACCTGAGGGATAGCAATCAGCCCCAGCATTTT. Translating it yields CASSQDYLRDSNQPQHF.

This clone was seen only once. The chain couples TRBV30 to TRBJ1-5, with 8 bases fitting TRBD1. Germline V gene data show CDR1 as GTSNPN and CDR2 as SVGIG (reference sequence). J was trimmed by 4 bases and V by 4 bases; bases with no gene match: 3. The CDR3 is 13 amino acids. CDR3 sequence reads: CAWNRDRNQPQHF. DNA of the CDR3: TGTGCCTGGAACCGGGACAGGAATCAGCCCCAGCATTTT.

J is TRBJ1-2 and V is TRBV18; 7 nucleotides match TRBD1. CDR1 and CDR2 from the germline V gene are KGHSH and LQKENI. V gave up 3 bases and J gave up 8 bases; unmatched junction bases: 9. The CDR3 runs to 14 residues. CDR3 sequence: CASSPDRREGGYTF. For the CDR3, the DNA is TGTGCCAGCTCACCGGACAGGCGAGAGGGGGGCTACACCTTC. Based on the CDR3 plus reference TRBV18 and TRBJ1-2, the full variable domain is NAGVMQNPRHLVRRRGQEARLRCSPMKGHSHVYWYRQLPEEGLKFMVYLQKENIIDESGMPKERFSAEFPKEGPSILRIQQVVRGDSAAYFCASSPDRREGGYTFGSGTRLTVV.

V gene TRBV5-1 combines with J gene TRBJ1-3; no clear D gene. Trimming removed 0 bases from V and 0 bases from J, with 4 bases in between. Per the germline V gene, CDR1 is SGHRS and CDR2 is YFSETQ. The CDR3 extends over 14 amino acids. The CDR3 loop is CASSLGASGNTIYF. The CDR3 coding sequence is TGCGCCAGCAGCTTGGGAGCCTCTGGAAACACCATATATTTT.